The clone carrying this T cell receptor (beta chain) was seen more than once but under ten times. MiXCR, applied by TCRdb to the RACE reads, yields one record per CDR3 protein. In the table there are under 100,000 distinct CDR3 sequences, approximately 10% of which are singletons. Time point reported: patch test 2, 6 weeks after DPC sensitization. Treatment given: therapeutic diphenylcyclopropenone sensitization with weekly scalp DPC. Ahead of applying each patch test, blood was sampled. Unfractionated whole blood served as the source for total RNA extraction. The entry originates in a study of human T cells and chemical hapten exposure. The overall study: Researchers reported sensitizing a roughly 2 cm by roughly 2 cm upper inner arm skin site with 2% DPC. Chiefly female patients presented with alopecia areata, totalis or universalis.

In germline, CDR1 is MNHEY, CDR2 SMNVEV (reference sequence). This CDR3 has 12 amino acids. The V and J ends lost 3 bases and 7 bases respectively, with 9 bases between them. This specimen consisted of whole blood, obtained in connection with sensitization to the hapten diphenylcyclopropenone (DPC). The clonotype was recovered from a woman between 35 and 50 years old with alopecia areata. Some clones in this sample may be carry-over from other donors' samples. This sequence joins TRBV27 and TRBJ1-1; maybe TRBD1 (5 bases). As DNA, the CDR3 is TGTGCCAGCAGTTTTTGGGGGGGTGAAGCTTTCTTT. It yields the protein CASSFWGGEAFF.